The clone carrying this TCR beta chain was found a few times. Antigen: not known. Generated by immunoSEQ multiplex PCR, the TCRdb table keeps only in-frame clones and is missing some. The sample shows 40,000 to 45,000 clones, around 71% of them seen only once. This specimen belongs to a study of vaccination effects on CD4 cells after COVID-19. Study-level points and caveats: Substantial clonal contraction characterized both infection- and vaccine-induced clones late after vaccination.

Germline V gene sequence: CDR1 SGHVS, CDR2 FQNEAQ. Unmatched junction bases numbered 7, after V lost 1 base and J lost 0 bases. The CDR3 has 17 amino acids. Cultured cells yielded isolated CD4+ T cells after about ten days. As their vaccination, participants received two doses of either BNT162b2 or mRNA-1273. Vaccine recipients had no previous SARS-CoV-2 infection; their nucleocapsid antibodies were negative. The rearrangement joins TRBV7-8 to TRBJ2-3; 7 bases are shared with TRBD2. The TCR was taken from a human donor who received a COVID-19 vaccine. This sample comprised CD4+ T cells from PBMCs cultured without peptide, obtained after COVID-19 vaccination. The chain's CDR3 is CASSLGGGITSTDTQYF. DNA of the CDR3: TGTGCCAGCAGCTTAGGGGGGGGTATAACTAGCACAGATACGCAGTATTTT.